These 31 T cell receptor beta chains were all obtained from the same sample, sequenced in a study of blood T cells in healthy people across ages. Alongside a J-beta primer mix, a sample-barcoded 5' primer served in a second PCR lasting about 7 to 11 cycles. TCRdb reprocessed the 5' RACE reads via MiXCR and lists one record per CDR3 protein. Of over a million distinct CDR3 sequences listed, approximately 26% are singletons. The sample was also reused in another study, on T cells of mothers and their children.

Specimen: blood. These TCRs come from a girl aged 2-10 years in good health.

This clonotype appeared a few times. The J gene is TRBJ1-4, the V gene TRBV10-3, with 7 positions matching TRBD1. Germline V gene data show CDR1 as ENHRY and CDR2 as SYGVKD. V gave up 10 bases and J gave up 3 bases; unmatched junction bases: 8. CDR3 length equals 14 residues. CDR3 protein: CATQRGQPNEKLFF. The CDR3 bases are TGTGCCACCCAGAGGGGACAGCCTAATGAAAAACTGTTTTTT.

In its sample, this clonotype was seen a few times. This rearrangement joins TRBV28 to TRBJ2-5; 11 bases fit TRBD2. The DNA end lines up better with TRBJ2-1; the J call may be wrong. The CDR3 is made up of 14 amino acids. From germline, CDR1 is MDHEN and CDR2 SYDVKM. The CDR3 is CASTLAGGGHEQFF. Here the CDR3 DNA reads TGTGCCAGCACATTAGCGGGAGGGGGGCATGAGCAGTTCTTC.

The DNA of the CDR3 is TGCAGTGCTAGATTTGGCGCCGGGACAGCTCCTTCACCCCTCCACTTT. Its translation is CSARFGAGTAPSPLHF. This chain joins TRBV20-1 and TRBJ1-6, with TRBD1 identical over 7 bases. In germline, CDR1 is DFQATT, CDR2 SNEGSKA (reference sequence). This CDR3 has 16 residues. V was pared by 2 bases and J by 9 bases, with 13 bases of the junction left unmatched.

Only a few counts were recorded for this clonotype. This chain connects TRBV5-1 to TRBJ2-3, with 8 bases identical to TRBD2. Per the germline V gene, CDR1 is SGHRS and CDR2 is YFSETQ. J lost 2 bases, V lost 0 bases, and 8 bases had no gene match. This CDR3 has 17 residues. The CDR3 nucleotides read TGCGCCAGCAGCTTGGATCGGGCGGGGGGCGCCACAGATACGCAGTATTTT. The encoded protein is CASSLDRAGGATDTQYF.

The chain has TRBV29-1 and TRBJ2-3; no definite D call. The CDR3 loop spans 13 amino acids. Trimming pared 7 bases from V and 0 bases from J, leaving 11 bases between. The germline V gene encodes CDR1 SQVTM and CDR2 ANQGSEA. The CDR3 nucleotides read TGCAGCGGGTCTCATTTGAGCACAGATACGCAGTATTTT. Residues: CSGSHLSTDTQYF.

The V call is TRBV4-1, the J call TRBJ1-3, with TRBD1 matching 7 bases. With 4 bases clipped from V and 0 bases from J, the junction kept 6 bases outside the gene matches. This CDR3 is built from 16 residues. Germline lookup yields CDR1 MGHRA and CDR2 YSYEKL. CDR3 sequence (DNA): TGCGCCAGCAGCCCAGGGGGGGCCCGCTCTGGAAACACCATATATTTT. Encoded protein: CASSPGGARSGNTIYF.

CDR3 protein: CSVPGARETQYF. CDR3 coding DNA: TGCAGCGTCCCGGGGGCCAGGGAGACCCAGTACTTC. V gene TRBV29-1 combines with J gene TRBJ2-5; D tentatively reads TRBD1 or TRBD2 (6 bases each). Germline V CDR1 and CDR2: SQVTM, ANQGSEA. The CDR3 is made up of 12 amino acids. The ends were cut back, 6 bases at V and 5 bases at J, with 13 bases in the middle.

This chain links TRBV29-1 with TRBJ2-7; 9 nucleotides line up with TRBD2. The V gene end was trimmed by 6 bases and the J gene end by 2 bases; junction bases not matched to a gene: 2. The CDR3 totals 12 residues. Germline values: CDR1 SQVTM, CDR2 ANQGSEA. CDR3 bases: TGCAGCGTCGTAGCGGGAGCCTACGAGCAGTACTTC. As protein: CSVVAGAYEQYF.

The chain recombines TRBV7-9 with TRBJ2-4, with D unclear. V was cut by 0 bases and J by 10 bases, with 7 bases left in between. There are 12 residues in the CDR3. From germline, CDR1 is SEHNR and CDR2 FQNEAQ (reference sequence). In nucleotides, the CDR3 is TGTGCCAGCAGCTTAGCAGAGCAAATTCAGTACTTC. It codes for CASSLAEQIQYF.

This chain joins TRBV5-1 and TRBJ2-3; possibly TRBD1 for D (6 bases). Germline CDR1 is SGHRS and CDR2 is YFSETQ. Deletions cut 7 bases from V and 5 bases from J, with 11 bases between. The CDR3 spans 12 residues. For the CDR3, the DNA is TGCGCCAGCTCCACAGGGCTAGATACGCAGTATTTT. This sequence encodes CASSTGLDTQYF.

On this clonotype: A junction boundary mismatches the germline segment, possibly from a read error. J is TRBJ1-2 and V is TRBV7-9; 7 nucleotides line up with TRBD1. Germline V gives CDR1 SEHNR, CDR2 FQNEAQ (reference sequence). The CDR3 has 14 amino acids. The CDR3 protein is CASTGDSRNYGHTF. The CDR3 coding sequence is TGTGCCAGCACCGGGGACAGTCGTAACTATGGCCACACCTTC. Together with reference TRBV7-9 and TRBJ1-2, the CDR3 gives the full variable domain: DTGVSQNPRHKITKRGQNVTFRCDPISEHNRLYWYRQTLGQGPEFLTYFQNEAQLEKSRLLSDRFSAERPKGSFSTLEIQRTEQGDSAMYLCASTGDSRNYGHTFGSGTRLTVV.

CDR3 protein: CSARGAAQSNYEQYF. The CDR3 DNA reads TGCAGTGCTAGGGGGGCGGCTCAGAGCAACTACGAGCAGTACTTC. The rearrangement links TRBV20-1 to TRBJ2-7, with a weak D call TRBD1 (6 bases). Germline loops: CDR1 DFQATT, CDR2 SNEGSKA (reference sequence). This CDR3 region has 15 residues. V was cut by 3 bases and J by 3 bases, with 18 bases left in between.

This clonotype showed up just a few times. The chain uses TRBV18 and TRBJ1-5, with no clear D. The CDR3 spans 14 residues. Germline V CDR1 and CDR2: KGHSH, LQKENI. V was pared by 3 bases and J by 6 bases, with 12 bases between. The CDR3, as DNA: TGTGCCAGCTCACCTTCAGGTGTCGGTCAGCCCCAGCATTTT. Translation gives CASSPSGVGQPQHF.

The chain employs TRBV5-6 and TRBJ2-7; D ambiguous. Germline CDR1 SGHDT, CDR2 YYEEEE. Trimming pared 5 bases from V and 6 bases from J, leaving 15 bases between. There are 13 residues in the CDR3. CDR3 sequence reads: CASSPIRGSEQYF. Written as DNA, the CDR3 is TGTGCCAGCAGTCCTATCCGCGGAAGCGAGCAGTACTTC.

J is TRBJ2-5 and V is TRBV12-3 or TRBV12-4; no firm D call. The J call may not be correct, given that the DNA end is closer to TRBJ2-1. The CDR3 consists of 12 residues. For the CDR3, the DNA is TGTGCCAGCAGTTTCCCCGTCGATGAGCAGTTCTTC. Amino acids: CASSFPVDEQFF.

This clonotype has just a few counts. The rearrangement uses TRBV9 and TRBJ2-2; a weak D match, TRBD1 (6 bases). There are 14 residues in the CDR3. Germline CDR1 and CDR2: SGDLS and YYNGEE. The germline V and J ends were trimmed by 0 bases and 7 bases, with 10 bases remaining between them. The DNA of the CDR3 is TGTGCCAGCAGCGTAGATCCAGGGGACGGGGAGCTGTTTTTT. Translation: CASSVDPGDGELFF.

V gene TRBV6-2 or TRBV6-3 combines with J gene TRBJ1-1; D call uncertain. V was clipped by 8 bases and J by 8 bases, with 15 bases between them. CDR3 length equals 12 residues. Germline V gives CDR1 MNHEY, CDR2 SVGEGT. The CDR3 loop reads CASSTLAQEAFF. The CDR3 DNA follows: TGTGCCAGCTCGACTCTAGCGCAAGAAGCTTTCTTT.

This clonotype was picked up a small number of times. The CDR3 nucleotides are TGTGCCAGCAGCTCCGGGACTCCTGAGTCACCCCTCCACTTT. Its translation is CASSSGTPESPLHF. This sequence joins TRBV7-9 and TRBJ1-6; a possible D gene is TRBD1 (5 bases). The V end was cut by 4 bases, the J end by 10 bases, with 14 bases between. From germline, CDR1 is SEHNR and CDR2 FQNEAQ (reference sequence). This CDR3 has 14 residues.

The chain couples TRBV7-9 to TRBJ2-1, with 9 positions matching TRBD2. The CDR3 contains 14 residues. V lost 8 bases and J lost 5; bases outside the gene matches: 7. The germline V gene encodes CDR1 SEHNR and CDR2 FQNEAQ (reference sequence). Here the CDR3 reads CASLGLASHNEQFF. CDR3 in DNA: TGTGCCAGCCTGGGACTAGCCTCTCACAATGAGCAGTTCTTC.

The chain has TRBV20-1 and TRBJ2-5; D call uncertain. The J call is uncertain, as TRBJ2-7 better fits the DNA end. CDR1 DFQATT and CDR2 SNEGSKA come from the germline V gene (reference sequence). The CDR3 contains 14 residues. CDR3 in DNA: TGCAGTGCTAGAGATCGTAGGGAATCCTACGAGCAGTACTTC. This gives the protein CSARDRRESYEQYF.

This clonotype has only a few counts. The chain carries TRBV2 and TRBJ1-5; perhaps TRBD1 as D (6 bases). The length of the CDR3 is 15 residues. Deletions cut 6 bases from V and 0 bases from J, with 12 bases between. Germline V gives CDR1 SNHLY, CDR2 FYNNEI. The CDR3 loop reads CASRQGRGSNQPQHF. CDR3 bases: TGTGCCAGCAGACAGGGAAGGGGTAGCAATCAGCCCCAGCATTTT.

The chain recombines TRBV5-1 with TRBJ2-3, with TRBD2 identical over 13 bases. The ends lost 4 bases at V and 6 bases at J; junction bases unmatched: 8. Germline-derived CDR1 and CDR2 are SGHRS and YFSETQ. The CDR3 contains 16 residues. The CDR3 nucleotides read TGCGCCAGCAGCCCGTCACTAGCGGGGGGGCTGGATACGCAGTATTTT. Translated, it gives CASSPSLAGGLDTQYF.

This sequence joins TRBV5-4 and TRBJ2-2; D uncertain. The V end lost 2 bases, the J end lost 6 bases, and 8 bases lay between the germline ends. This CDR3 has 13 amino acids. CDR1 SGHNT and CDR2 YYREEE come from the germline V gene (reference sequence). The CDR3 spells CASSFRMAGELFF. The CDR3 DNA follows: TGTGCCAGCAGCTTTAGAATGGCCGGGGAGCTGTTTTTT.

The rearrangement links TRBV20-1 to TRBJ2-1; D possibly corresponds to TRBD1 (5 bases). CDR1 and CDR2 (germline): DFQATT, SNEGSKA (reference sequence). The germline V and J ends were trimmed by 3 bases and 8 bases, with 14 bases remaining between them. The length of the CDR3 is 13 residues. CDR3 sequence: CSARSGAVDEQFF. The DNA for the CDR3 is TGCAGTGCTAGGTCTGGGGCGGTCGATGAGCAGTTCTTC.

The rearrangement joins TRBV7-8 to TRBJ2-3; D perhaps matches TRBD2 (6 bases). Germline loops: CDR1 SGHVS, CDR2 FQNEAQ. The CDR3 covers 19 residues. With 5 bases removed from V and 0 bases from J, the gap between germline ends came to 24 bases. The CDR3 DNA reads TGTGCCAGCAGCCCGTCGTTGGTAGCGGAGATTGCTAGCACAGATACGCAGTATTTT. Amino acid sequence: CASSPSLVAEIASTDTQYF.

Only a few counts were recorded for this clonotype. The rearrangement joins TRBV12-3 or TRBV12-4 to TRBJ2-1; 11 nucleotides line up with TRBD1. CDR3 length: 17 residues. V was pared by 2 bases and J by 8 bases, with 11 bases of the junction left unmatched. The CDR3, as DNA: TGTGCCAGCAGTTTACGCGGGACAGGGGGTCGTGACGATGAGCAGTTCTTC. Translation: CASSLRGTGGRDDEQFF.

This chain uses TRBV14 with TRBJ2-5, with 7 bases matching TRBD2. This CDR3 has 15 amino acids. Germline CDR1 is SGHDN and CDR2 is FVKESK. The V gene end was trimmed by 4 bases and the J gene end by 2 bases; junction bases not matched to a gene: 7. As DNA, the CDR3 is TGTGCCAGCAGCCTGCTGGGGGGGGTACAAGAGACCCAGTACTTC. Its protein is CASSLLGGVQETQYF.

This chain links TRBV12-3 or TRBV12-4 with TRBJ2-5, with no clear D. Matching the DNA end better, TRBJ2-7 makes the J call doubtful. CDR3 length: 13 residues. The CDR3 nucleotides read TGTGCCAGCACCTTGGAAGGTCCCTACGAGCAGTACTTC. This translates into CASTLEGPYEQYF.

J is TRBJ2-7 and V is TRBV10-3; the D call may be TRBD1 or TRBD2 (5 bases each). The length of the CDR3 is 15 residues. CDR1 ENHRY and CDR2 SYGVKD come from the germline V gene. Trimming left V 4 bases short and J 3 bases short, with 16 bases between. Here the CDR3 reads CAISGLGPIGYEQYF. CDR3 DNA sequence: TGTGCCATCAGTGGGTTGGGACCCATCGGCTACGAGCAGTACTTC.

This clonotype was seen more than once but under ten times. The rearrangement links TRBV29-1 to TRBJ2-3, with a possible D match to TRBD1 (5 bases). The germline V and J ends were trimmed by 6 bases and 2 bases, with 12 bases remaining between them. This CDR3 spans 13 amino acids. Looked up from germline, CDR1 is SQVTM and CDR2 is ANQGSEA. CDR3 nucleotide sequence: TGCAGCGTGAGGACAAAGCACACAGATACGCAGTATTTT. This sequence encodes CSVRTKHTDTQYF.

This clonotype was seen a single time. J is TRBJ2-1 and V is TRBV19; perhaps TRBD2 as D (6 bases). Trimming pared 5 bases from V and 4 bases from J, leaving 18 bases between. The length of the CDR3 is 16 residues. The germline gives CDR1 LNHDA, CDR2 SQIVND (reference sequence). The CDR3 reads CASSGRRVADYNEQFF. CDR3 coding DNA: TGTGCCAGTAGTGGCCGAAGGGTAGCGGATTACAATGAGCAGTTCTTC.